This T cell receptor (beta chain) was found in a study of CD8 T cells in ankylosing spondylitis. In this sample, this clonotype turned up a few times. Via MiXCR, TCRdb re-called the 5' RACE reads, giving one row per CDR3 protein. The repertoire holds 240,000 or so distinct CDR3 sequences, roughly a tenth seen once, with roughly 6.8% in the top ten. V lost 3 bases and J lost 1, with 12 bases in between. The germline V gene encodes CDR1 PRHDT and CDR2 FYEKMQ (reference sequence). The CDR3 is 15 amino acids. The rearrangement links TRBV13 to TRBJ1-1; the D is unclear. The sequenced sample was blood, either unsorted or a sorted T cell fraction (not recorded which). This TCR was recovered from a male donor with ankylosing spondylitis or in good health (not recorded which). The CDR3 region has the DNA TGTGCCAGCAGCTTGGGAGACACCCAGAACACTGAAGCTTTCTTT. The encoded protein is CASSLGDTQNTEAFF.